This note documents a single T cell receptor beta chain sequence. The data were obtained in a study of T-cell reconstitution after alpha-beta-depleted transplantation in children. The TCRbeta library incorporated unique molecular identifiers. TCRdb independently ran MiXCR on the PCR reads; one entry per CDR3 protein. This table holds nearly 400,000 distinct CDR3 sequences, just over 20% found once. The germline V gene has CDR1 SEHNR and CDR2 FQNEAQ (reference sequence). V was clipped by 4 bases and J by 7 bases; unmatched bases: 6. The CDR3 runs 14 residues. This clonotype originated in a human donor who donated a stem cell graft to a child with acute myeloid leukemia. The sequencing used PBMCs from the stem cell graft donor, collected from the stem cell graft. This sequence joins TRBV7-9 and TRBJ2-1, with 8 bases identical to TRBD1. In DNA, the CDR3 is TGTGCCAGCAGCTCAGGGGGCACTAGTAATGAGCAGTTCTTC. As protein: CASSSGGTSNEQFF.